The 13 T cell receptor beta chains below were found in one sample sequenced in a study of human T cells and chemical hapten exposure. TCRdb analysed the RACE reads with MiXCR anew, one entry per CDR3 protein. Of just under 350,000 distinct CDR3 sequences listed, roughly 6.9% are singletons. The time point: patch test 1, 2 weeks after DPC sensitization. Treatment here: therapeutic diphenylcyclopropenone sensitization with weekly scalp DPC. The input for sequencing was whole blood, taken in connection with sensitization to the hapten diphenylcyclopropenone (DPC). These receptors were taken from a woman aged 18 to 35 with alopecia areata. Some clones in this sample may be carry-over from other donors' samples.

This chain links TRBV7-9 with TRBJ1-1; D uncertain. Trimming shortened V by 6 bases and J by 2 bases, and 22 bases separated the two germline ends. CDR1 is SEHNR and CDR2 is FQNEAQ in the germline V gene (reference sequence). This CDR3 has 17 residues. The CDR3 protein is CASRIPIVAERNTEAFF. The CDR3 DNA reads TGTGCCAGCAGAATCCCCATCGTGGCAGAAAGAAACACTGAAGCTTTCTTT.

The chain links TRBV7-2 to TRBJ2-3, with D perhaps matching TRBD2 (5 bases). CDR1 is SGHTA, CDR2 FQGNSA, per germline. The CDR3 consists of 15 residues. The germline V and J ends were trimmed by 4 bases and 0 bases, with 11 bases remaining between them. The CDR3 sequence is CASSSRLTSTDTQYF. CDR3 coding DNA: TGTGCCAGCAGCTCCAGACTAACTAGCACAGATACGCAGTATTTT.

In its sample, this clonotype was seen a few times. V and J are TRBV7-9 and TRBJ1-3; no reliable D call. Germline lookup yields CDR1 SEHNR and CDR2 FQNEAQ (reference sequence). The V end was cut by 8 bases, the J end by 4 bases, with 12 bases between. The length of the CDR3 is 13 residues. The CDR3: CASSLQGGNTIYF. DNA for the CDR3: TGTGCCAGCTCATTACAAGGAGGAAACACCATATATTTT.

The sample holds many counts of this clonotype. The chain links TRBV18 to TRBJ2-7, with a weak D call TRBD2 (5 bases). CDR3 length: 12 residues. Deletions cut 3 bases from V and 5 bases from J, with 8 bases between. CDR1 is KGHSH, CDR2 LQKENI, per germline. This CDR3 is CASSPGRDEQYF. In DNA form, the CDR3 reads TGTGCCAGCTCACCTGGGCGGGACGAGCAGTACTTC.

This clonotype came up many times. V gene TRBV20-1 combines with J gene TRBJ2-2; a possible D gene is TRBD2 (6 bases). Trimming shortened V by 3 bases and J by 0 bases, and 8 bases separated the two germline ends. Germline V CDR1 and CDR2: DFQATT, SNEGSKA (reference sequence). The CDR3 sequence is 14 residues long. The CDR3 nucleotides are TGCAGTGCTAGGGCGGGGACGAACACCGGGGAGCTGTTTTTT. Translating it yields CSARAGTNTGELFF.

This clonotype was observed many times. V usage is TRBV6-1 and J usage is TRBJ1-5; D is unclear. CDR3 length: 14 residues. CDR1 and CDR2 from the germline V gene are MNHNS and SASEGT. Trimming took off 1 base at V and 0 bases at J, with 4 bases between the two ends. In DNA, the CDR3 is TGTGCCAGCAGTGAAGGGTATAGCAATCAGCCCCAGCATTTT. It is translated as CASSEGYSNQPQHF.

This clonotype was recorded at least ten times. This rearrangement joins TRBV4-1 to TRBJ2-3, with D possibly being TRBD1 (5 bases). The CDR3 consists of 15 residues. Germline V CDR1 and CDR2: MGHRA, YSYEKL. V lost 4 bases and J 0 bases, leaving 11 bases between the germline ends. The CDR3 sequence: CASSPTVSSTDTQYF. Written as DNA, the CDR3 is TGCGCCAGCAGCCCGACAGTCTCTAGCACAGATACGCAGTATTTT.

This clonotype was observed a handful of times. The V call is TRBV6-5, the J call TRBJ1-4; a possible D gene is TRBD1 (5 bases). Germline V gene lookup returns CDR1 MNHEY and CDR2 SVGAGI. V was trimmed by 5 bases and J by 12 bases, leaving 19 bases between them. The CDR3 is 14 residues long. The CDR3 nucleotides read TGTGCCAGCAGTGGCCGACAGAGGCCAGAAGAACTGTTTTTT. This codes for CASSGRQRPEELFF.

The chain uses TRBV20-1 and TRBJ2-3; 9 positions agree with TRBD2. V trimming: 0 bases; J trimming: 4 bases; junction bases outside the gene matches: 5. The CDR3 runs to 15 residues. Per germline, CDR1 DFQATT and CDR2 SNEGSKA (reference sequence). The CDR3 DNA follows: TGCAGTGCTAGAGAGGCGGGGGGGCCGGCAGATACGCAGTATTTT. Translating it yields CSAREAGGPADTQYF.

The V gene is TRBV6-6, the J gene TRBJ2-3; TRBD2 agrees at 12 bases. The ends lost 6 bases at V and 3 bases at J; junction bases unmatched: 4. The V gene's germline CDR1 is MNHNY and CDR2 SVGAGI (reference sequence). The CDR3 has 15 amino acids. The CDR3 DNA follows: TGTGCCAGCAGATCTAGCGGGGGGGGTACAGATACGCAGTATTTT. Encoded protein: CASRSSGGGTDTQYF.

This clonotype was observed at least ten times. This chain connects TRBV18 to TRBJ2-1; 9 nucleotides match TRBD1. The CDR3 has 16 amino acids. The germline V gene has CDR1 KGHSH and CDR2 LQKENI. The trim removed 6 bases at V and 4 bases at J, leaving 10 bases unmatched. The CDR3 coding sequence is TGTGCCAGCTCGCCCCAAGGACAGGGGAATTACAATGAGCAGTTCTTC. This gives the protein CASSPQGQGNYNEQFF.

This clonotype has a count of ten or more. The chain has TRBV20-1 and TRBJ2-5; the D is unclear. This CDR3 has 11 amino acids. V was pared by 6 bases and J by 0 bases, with 5 bases between. Looked up from germline, CDR1 is DFQATT and CDR2 is SNEGSKA (reference sequence). CDR3: CSALNQETQYF. CDR3 DNA sequence: TGCAGTGCGCTCAACCAAGAGACCCAGTACTTC.

This clonotype was counted many times. The chain joins TRBV6-1 to TRBJ1-1; the D gene is possibly TRBD1 (5 bases). The V and J ends lost 2 bases and 3 bases respectively, with 19 bases between them. Germline CDR1 and CDR2: MNHNS and SASEGT. The CDR3 covers 17 residues. The DNA for the CDR3 is TGTGCCAGCAGTGAATACACAGGTCCTGGGGGAGACACTGAAGCTTTCTTT. Protein: CASSEYTGPGGDTEAFF.